These T cell receptor beta chains were read from a single sample in a study of T cells in Graves' hyperthyroidism and ophthalmopathy. Using its own MiXCR run on the multiplex PCR reads, TCRdb lists one record per CDR3 protein. This table holds more than 600,000 distinct CDR3 sequences, 16% found once. The sequenced sample consisted of blood. These receptors came from a man between 18 and 29 years old with Graves' hyperthyroidism. Both conserved end residues are trimmed from each CDR3. Each record gives: V gene, CDR3 length, CDR3 protein.

V gene: TRBV11-2; CDR3 length: 13; CDR3 protein: ASNHFRGGNTEAF
V gene: TRBV12-3/TRBV12-4; CDR3 length: 17; CDR3 protein: ASSLMGLAGALYTGELF
V gene: TRBV2; CDR3 length: 11; CDR3 protein: AATGGSNTEAF
V gene: TRBV18; CDR3 length: 14; CDR3 protein: ASSPGTSGAGDTQY
V gene: TRBV19; CDR3 length: 12; CDR3 protein: ASSPQRDSYEQY
V gene: TRBV30; CDR3 length: 13; CDR3 protein: AWSRRGPGVNEQF
V gene: TRBV6-4; CDR3 length: 14; CDR3 protein: ASSAPSVTGNYEQY
V gene: TRBV28; CDR3 length: 11; CDR3 protein: ASSLQGIDEQY
V gene: TRBV20-1; CDR3 length: 13; CDR3 protein: SARDTRRISVEQY
V gene: TRBV7-2; CDR3 length: 15; CDR3 protein: ASSLSPFGRESDTQY
V gene: TRBV27; CDR3 length: 9; CDR3 protein: ASSSGGTVF
V gene: TRBV28; CDR3 length: 10; CDR3 protein: ASSPWGDEQF
V gene: TRBV2; CDR3 length: 12; CDR3 protein: ASSKTGMNTEAF
V gene: TRBV18; CDR3 length: 12; CDR3 protein: ASSPWGDGQPQH
V gene: TRBV19; CDR3 length: 14; CDR3 protein: ASSSGQGARGDTQY
V gene: TRBV20-1; CDR3 length: 9; CDR3 protein: SAPRRETQY
V gene: TRBV6-5; CDR3 length: 15; CDR3 protein: ASSPWGTSGRLHEQY
V gene: TRBV2; CDR3 length: 12; CDR3 protein: ASSDTGGSYEQY
V gene: TRBV30; CDR3 length: 16; CDR3 protein: AWRTPGQGVSGANVLT
V gene: TRBV20-1; CDR3 length: 13; CDR3 protein: SARHWTGGVHEQY
V gene: TRBV5-1; CDR3 length: 13; CDR3 protein: ASSPLGTSLHEQF
V gene: TRBV7-6; CDR3 length: 11; CDR3 protein: ATTRDRGGQQY
V gene: TRBV19; CDR3 length: 13; CDR3 protein: ASRSPGTGDEKLF
V gene: TRBV28; CDR3 length: 15; CDR3 protein: ASSSPGTASGYNEQF
V gene: TRBV28; CDR3 length: 15; CDR3 protein: ASSFLEGQAYNQPQH
V gene: TRBV2; CDR3 length: 13; CDR3 protein: ARGSGTGITGELF
V gene: TRBV28; CDR3 length: 10; CDR3 protein: ASSPRHTVLT
V gene: TRBV2; CDR3 length: 17; CDR3 protein: ASRERLAGGPGNTGELF
V gene: TRBV11-2; CDR3 length: 11; CDR3 protein: ASSQTGADTQY
V gene: TRBV24-1; CDR3 length: 18; CDR3 protein: ATSDLRTFRRDPNSYEQY
V gene: TRBV24-1; CDR3 length: 13; CDR3 protein: ATSDRDRGFDEQY
V gene: TRBV6-1; CDR3 length: 14; CDR3 protein: ASSPVAGTTSYEQY
V gene: TRBV6-1; CDR3 length: 10; CDR3 protein: ATRVAGGEQY
V gene: TRBV7-8; CDR3 length: 12; CDR3 protein: ASSLAAIYNEQF
V gene: TRBV2; CDR3 length: 16; CDR3 protein: ASSEMLVLSSLNQPQH
V gene: TRBV12-3/TRBV12-4; CDR3 length: 14; CDR3 protein: ASTPRPGATNEKLF
V gene: TRBV3-1; CDR3 length: 10; CDR3 protein: ASSHLGDEQF
V gene: TRBV7-9; CDR3 length: 12; CDR3 protein: ASSLMVGFYEQY
V gene: TRBV20-1; CDR3 length: 12; CDR3 protein: SARRAPGPGEAF
V gene: TRBV7-2; CDR3 length: 13; CDR3 protein: ASTPLAGGNQPQH
V gene: TRBV7-9; CDR3 length: 13; CDR3 protein: ASSQNLNLYNEQF
V gene: TRBV28; CDR3 length: 12; CDR3 protein: ATRPTAATDTQY
V gene: TRBV6-2/TRBV6-3; CDR3 length: 14; CDR3 protein: ASRVTGGSYGETQY
V gene: TRBV28; CDR3 length: 15; CDR3 protein: ASTLLGLAIAKNIQY
V gene: TRBV28; CDR3 length: 15; CDR3 protein: TSSSGGLAGPGETQY
V gene: TRBV27; CDR3 length: 11; CDR3 protein: ASSPRLYNEQF
V gene: TRBV4-2; CDR3 length: 14; CDR3 protein: ASSSTQQYLREKLF
V gene: TRBV30; CDR3 length: 12; CDR3 protein: AWSAGRGNQPQH
V gene: TRBV3-1; CDR3 length: 12; CDR3 protein: ASSSGEITGELF
V gene: TRBV28; CDR3 length: 11; CDR3 protein: ASSSSGTGGAF
V gene: TRBV20-1; CDR3 length: 14; CDR3 protein: SARERPYHPRNEQF
V gene: TRBV6-6; CDR3 length: 16; CDR3 protein: ASSYSNLGASGNYEQY
V gene: TRBV2; CDR3 length: 12; CDR3 protein: ASSPGPRADTQY
V gene: TRBV28; CDR3 length: 10; CDR3 protein: ASLGRVTEAF
V gene: TRBV29-1; CDR3 length: 11; CDR3 protein: SVGQEADYEQY
V gene: TRBV20-1; CDR3 length: 9; CDR3 protein: SGLREETQY